These 19 T cell receptor beta chains share one sample of origin, sequenced in a study of identical twins (dated by TCRdb to about 2016). Libraries were prepared through 5' RACE. The data were produced on an Illumina HiSeq 2000. The raw public data were reprocessed by TCRdb itself: fastp quality trimming at Q25, MiXCR clonotype calling, in-frame beta chains only. Each CDR3 protein appears once, grouped with its most common genes and DNA. This sample comprises fewer than 250,000 distinct CDR3 sequences, approximately 9% of them detected only once. The ten top clones hold just over 5% of the sample. Sequenced material: memory (CD45RO+) T cells sorted from blood. The cell subset or site label corresponds to: CD45RO+ enriched T cells. The source of these receptors is a woman aged 18-29 years in good health.

The V call is TRBV29-1, the J call TRBJ2-6; tentative D call: TRBD2 (5 bases). Trimming stripped 4 bases from V and 2 bases from J, with 9 bases between. The CDR3 runs 14 residues. Germline assignment: CDR1 SQVTM and CDR2 ANQGSEA. The CDR3 DNA reads TGCAGCGTTGTAGAGGGTGCTGGGGCCAACGTCCTGACTTTC. Encoded protein: CSVVEGAGANVLTF.

V gene TRBV4-1 combines with J gene TRBJ1-2, with D uncertain. Germline V gene data show CDR1 as MGHRA and CDR2 as YSYEKL. This CDR3 has 14 residues. V was shortened by 0 bases and J by 4 bases, with 9 bases between the two germline ends. The CDR3, as DNA: TGCGCCAGCAGCCAAGATCCCCGGGGCTATGGCTACACCTTC. Translating gives CASSQDPRGYGYTF.

The rearrangement links TRBV13 to TRBJ1-1, with D maybe TRBD1 (5 bases). Germline values: CDR1 PRHDT, CDR2 FYEKMQ (reference sequence). The CDR3 has 12 residues. V was pared by 5 bases and J by 3 bases, with 7 bases between. This CDR3 reads CASSSRDTEAFF. The DNA of the CDR3 is TGTGCCAGCAGCAGCAGGGACACTGAAGCTTTCTTT.

The V call is TRBV20-1, the J call TRBJ2-5, with 11 bases that match TRBD2. Germline V lookup: CDR1 DFQATT, CDR2 SNEGSKA (reference sequence). The trim removed 1 base at V and 5 bases at J, leaving 15 bases unmatched. The CDR3 totals 18 residues. Here the CDR3 reads CSARAIRVGLAGWETQYF. In DNA, the CDR3 is TGCAGTGCTAGAGCCATAAGGGTTGGACTAGCGGGTTGGGAGACCCAGTACTTC.

CDR3 bases: TGTGCCATCAGTGGGGACGGGGCTAACTATGGCTACACCTTC. It yields the protein CAISGDGANYGYTF. The gene calls are TRBV10-3 and TRBJ1-2; D is perhaps TRBD1 (5 bases). Germline CDR1 is ENHRY and CDR2 is SYGVKD. The germline V and J ends were trimmed by 4 bases and 0 bases, with 9 bases remaining between them. The CDR3 extends over 14 amino acids.

This sequence joins TRBV7-2 and TRBJ2-1, with TRBD2 matching 9 bases. The CDR3 covers 15 residues. The junction had 6 bases not matched to a gene; V was cut back by 7 bases and J by 2 bases. The germline V gene has CDR1 SGHTA and CDR2 FQGNSA. In DNA, the CDR3 is TGTGCCAGCACGCGGGCTAGCGGGGCCTACAATGAGCAGTTCTTC. Translated: CASTRASGAYNEQFF.

This clonotype turned up a few times. The chain combines TRBV28 with TRBJ1-2; D perhaps matches TRBD1 (6 bases). Germline assignment: CDR1 MDHEN and CDR2 SYDVKM. The CDR3 spans 13 residues. The V and J ends lost 8 bases and 4 bases respectively, with 14 bases between them. CDR3: CASGQGGSYGYTF. In nucleotides, the CDR3 is TGTGCCAGCGGACAAGGGGGAAGCTATGGCTACACCTTC.

This clonotype occurred a few times. The chain couples TRBV29-1 to TRBJ1-1, with D possibly TRBD1 on 5 matching bases. V was trimmed by 6 bases and J by 0 bases, leaving 17 bases between them. Germline values: CDR1 SQVTM, CDR2 ANQGSEA. The CDR3 runs to 15 residues. This CDR3 reads CSVDREETVNTEAFF. The CDR3 DNA is TGCAGCGTCGATAGAGAGGAGACAGTGAACACTGAAGCTTTCTTT.

The chain joins TRBV29-1 to TRBJ1-2; TRBD1 is a possible D gene (6 bases). CDR3 length: 20 amino acids. Germline CDR1 SQVTM, CDR2 ANQGSEA. The ends were cut back, 3 bases at V and 4 bases at J, with 33 bases in the middle. CDR3: CSVDPGQLENLHRNLYGYTF. The DNA for the CDR3 is TGCAGCGTTGACCCCGGACAGCTGGAGAATTTACATAGGAATCTCTATGGCTACACCTTC.

This clonotype was detected a few times. This chain links TRBV4-2 with TRBJ2-5, with D perhaps matching TRBD2 (5 bases). The germline V gene encodes CDR1 LGHNA and CDR2 YNFKEQ. The V and J ends lost 0 bases and 2 bases respectively, with 7 bases between them. This CDR3 has 14 amino acids. The CDR3 sequence is CASSQDSAQETQYF. The CDR3 coding sequence is TGTGCCAGCAGCCAAGATAGCGCGCAAGAGACCCAGTACTTC.

This clonotype appeared a few times. The rearrangement joins TRBV15 to TRBJ1-1; D remains unclear. Per the germline V gene, CDR1 is LNHNV and CDR2 is YYDKDF (reference sequence). Trimming stripped 3 bases from V and 3 bases from J, with 11 bases between. CDR3 length: 14 residues. Here the CDR3 reads CATSRTRGYTEAFF. The CDR3 DNA follows: TGTGCCACCAGCAGGACGCGTGGGTACACTGAAGCTTTCTTT.

This clonotype was recorded at least ten times. The chain links TRBV7-3 to TRBJ2-2; a possible D gene is TRBD2 (7 bases). V shed 5 bases and J shed 7 bases, with 14 bases lying between them. The CDR3 runs to 14 residues. Germline CDR1 reads SGHTA; CDR2 reads FQGTGA. CDR3 amino acids: CASSPQGTNGELFF. The CDR3 DNA reads as TGTGCCAGCAGCCCTCAGGGGACTAACGGGGAGCTGTTTTTT.

This clonotype was found many times. The V call is TRBV7-2, the J call TRBJ2-7; no clear D. Germline CDR1 SGHTA, CDR2 FQGNSA. The CDR3 sequence is 13 residues long. V dropped 5 bases and J dropped 4 bases, with 12 bases sitting between them. The CDR3 loop reads CASSMKVQYEQYF. The CDR3 DNA reads as TGTGCCAGCAGCATGAAGGTGCAGTACGAGCAGTACTTC.

About this clonotype: This clone may be a read error of a much larger clone one base away. The CDR3 protein is CASSDRRRETQYF. CDR3 DNA: TGTGCCAGCAGTGATAGACGTCGAGAGACCCAGTACTTC. The genes are TRBV25-1 and TRBJ2-5, with unresolved D. Germline V gene lookup returns CDR1 MGHDK and CDR2 SYGVNS. The CDR3 is 13 residues long. V was clipped by 3 bases and J by 4 bases, with 9 bases between them.

The rearrangement links TRBV21-1 to TRBJ2-7; the table's D gene call, TRBD1, was not cross checked with the DNA. TRBV21-1 is an annotated pseudogene. The CDR3 consists of 18 residues. CDR3 nucleotide sequence: TGTGCCAGCAGCAAAGTTCCTGACAGGGGTTTCCCCACCTACGAGCAGTACTTC. Protein sequence: CASSKVPDRGFPTYEQYF.

Ten or more counts support this clonotype. The chain joins TRBV5-6 to TRBJ1-2, with D unresolved. There are 14 residues in the CDR3. V gave up 1 base and J gave up 6 bases, with 13 bases separating them. Per germline, CDR1 SGHDT and CDR2 YYEEEE. The DNA of the CDR3 is TGTGCCAGCAGCTTGATATGGGCGCGTGATGGCTACACCTTC. It encodes CASSLIWARDGYTF. Together with reference TRBV5-6 and TRBJ1-2, the CDR3 gives the full variable domain: DAGVTQSPTHLIKTRGQQVTLRCSPKSGHDTVSWYQQALGQGPQFIFQYYEEEERQRGNFPDRFSGHQFPNYSSELNVNALLLGDSALYLCASSLIWARDGYTFGSGTRLTVV.

The chain employs TRBV11-1 and TRBJ2-1; 9 nucleotides match TRBD2. The CDR3 contains 19 residues. V shed 0 bases, J shed 9 bases, and the junction held 18 bases outside the gene matches. Germline V CDR1 and CDR2: SGHAT, FQDESV (reference sequence). In nucleotides, the CDR3 is TGTGCCAGCAGCTTAGCGGTAGTGGCAGGCGGGAGGGCCTTGAGTGAGCAGTTCTTC. Residues: CASSLAVVAGGRALSEQFF.

This chain uses TRBV7-9 with TRBJ2-1; 7 nucleotides agree with TRBD2. The germline V gene has CDR1 SEHNR and CDR2 FQNEAQ (reference sequence). This CDR3 region has 15 residues. The junction had 8 bases not matched to a gene; V was cut back by 4 bases and J by 5 bases. CDR3 coding DNA: TGTGCCAGCAGCTCTTGGGGGGGACTGAACAATGAGCAGTTCTTC. Translating it yields CASSSWGGLNNEQFF.

This clonotype was counted only a few times. CDR3 DNA sequence: TGCAGTGCTAGAAGGGGTTCTGGAAACACCATATATTTT. Its translation is CSARRGSGNTIYF. This sequence joins TRBV20-1 and TRBJ1-3, with a weak D call TRBD1 (5 bases). V gave up 2 bases and J gave up 1 base, with 6 bases separating them. The CDR3 is made up of 13 amino acids. The germline V gene has CDR1 DFQATT and CDR2 SNEGSKA (reference sequence).